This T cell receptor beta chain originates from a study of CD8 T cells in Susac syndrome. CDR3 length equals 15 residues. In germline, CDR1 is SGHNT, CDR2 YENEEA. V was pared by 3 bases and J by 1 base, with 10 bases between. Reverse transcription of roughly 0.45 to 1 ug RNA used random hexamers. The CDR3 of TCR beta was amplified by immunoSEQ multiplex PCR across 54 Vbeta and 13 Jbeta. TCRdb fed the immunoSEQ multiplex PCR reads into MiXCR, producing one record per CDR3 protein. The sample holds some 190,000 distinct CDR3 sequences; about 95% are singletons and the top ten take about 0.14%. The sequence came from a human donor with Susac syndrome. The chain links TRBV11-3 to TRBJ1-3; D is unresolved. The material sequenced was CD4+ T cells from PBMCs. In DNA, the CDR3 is TGTGCCAGCAGCTTTACCCAGGCGTCTGGAAACACCATATATTTT. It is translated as CASSFTQASGNTIYF.